The entry below describes one TCR beta chain. Its antigen is still unknown. Genomic DNA constituted the template upon which TCR beta VDJ and CDR3 profiling was performed. TCRdb independently ran MiXCR on the reads; one entry per CDR3 protein. The table has a few hundred thousand distinct CDR3 sequences, 60% to 65% seen once. The sample belongs to a study of CD8+CD57+ T cells in acquired aplastic anemia. Overall study context: When averaged, DNA from sorted CD4+ and CD8+ cells came to 3 to 4 ug. Findings of the study overall: Both patients and controls carried the same twenty-nine CD8+ CDR3 sequences. The CD8+ Simpson's diversity of patients and controls was not significantly different.

Trimming cost V 4 bases and J 4 bases; bases outside gene matches: 11. Germline lookup yields CDR1 DFQATT and CDR2 SNEGSKA (reference sequence). The CDR3 extends over 15 amino acids. Specimen: sorted CD4+, CD8+, or CD8+CD57+ T cells (not recorded which) from PBMCs. This receptor was obtained from a human donor in good health. The chain employs TRBV20-1 and TRBJ2-5; 8 bases agree with TRBD2. The CDR3 spells CSANGRGALGETQYF. The CDR3 DNA reads TGCAGTGCTAATGGGCGGGGGGCCCTAGGAGAGACCCAGTACTTC.